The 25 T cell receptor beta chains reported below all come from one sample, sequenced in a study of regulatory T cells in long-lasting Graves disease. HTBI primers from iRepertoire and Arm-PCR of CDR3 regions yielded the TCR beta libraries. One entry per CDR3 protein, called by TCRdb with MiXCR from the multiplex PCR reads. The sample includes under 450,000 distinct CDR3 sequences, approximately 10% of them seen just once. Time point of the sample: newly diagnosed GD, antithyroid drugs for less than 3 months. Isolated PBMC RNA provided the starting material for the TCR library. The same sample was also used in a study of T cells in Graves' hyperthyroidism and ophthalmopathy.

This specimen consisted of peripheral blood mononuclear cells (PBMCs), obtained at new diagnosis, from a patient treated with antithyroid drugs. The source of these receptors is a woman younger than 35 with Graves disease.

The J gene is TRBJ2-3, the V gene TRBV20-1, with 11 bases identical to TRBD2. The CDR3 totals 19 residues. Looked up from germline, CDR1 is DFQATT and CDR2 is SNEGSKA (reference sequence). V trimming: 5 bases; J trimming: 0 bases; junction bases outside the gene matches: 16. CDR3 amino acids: CSAPSSGGSPRTSTDTQYF. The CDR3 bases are TGCAGTGCTCCCTCTAGCGGGGGGTCACCCCGGACTAGCACAGATACGCAGTATTTT.

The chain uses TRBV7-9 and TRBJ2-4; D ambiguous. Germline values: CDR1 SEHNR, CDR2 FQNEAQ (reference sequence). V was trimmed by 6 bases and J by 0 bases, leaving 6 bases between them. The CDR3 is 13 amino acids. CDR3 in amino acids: CASSTLAKNIQYF. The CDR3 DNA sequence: TGTGCCAGCAGTACACTAGCCAAAAACATTCAGTACTTC.

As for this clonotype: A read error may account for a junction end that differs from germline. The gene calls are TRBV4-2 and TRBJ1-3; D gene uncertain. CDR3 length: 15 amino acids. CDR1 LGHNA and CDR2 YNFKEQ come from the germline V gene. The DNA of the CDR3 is TGTGCCAGCAGCGAAGAACCAGTCTCTGGAAACACCATATATTTT. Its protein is CASSEEPVSGNTIYF.

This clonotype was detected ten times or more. DNA for the CDR3: TGTGCCAGCAGTTCGGGGGGCACAGGGTACAATGAGCAGTTCTTC. Amino acid sequence: CASSSGGTGYNEQFF. J is TRBJ2-1 and V is TRBV12-3 or TRBV12-4; perhaps TRBD2 as D (7 bases). Trimming stripped 4 bases from V and 4 bases from J, with 14 bases between. This CDR3 spans 15 amino acids.

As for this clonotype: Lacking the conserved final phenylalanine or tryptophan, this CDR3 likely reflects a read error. The CDR3 loop is CASSLQPLVGANTEAFV. Here the CDR3 DNA reads TGTGCCAGCAGCCTTCAACCCCTTGTAGGGGCGAACACTGAAGCTTTCGTT. The chain joins TRBV3-1 to TRBJ1-1, with TRBD1 as a possible D gene (5 bases). This CDR3 is 17 amino acids long. Germline assignment: CDR1 LGHDT and CDR2 YNNKEL (reference sequence). The V end lost 4 bases, the J end lost 1 base, and 19 bases lay between the germline ends.

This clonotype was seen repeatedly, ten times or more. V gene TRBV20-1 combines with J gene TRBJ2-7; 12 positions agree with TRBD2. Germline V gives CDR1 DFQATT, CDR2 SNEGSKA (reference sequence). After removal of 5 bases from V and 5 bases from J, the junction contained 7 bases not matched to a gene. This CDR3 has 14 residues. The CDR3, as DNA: TGCAGTGCTCAACTAGCGGGAGGTTGGCACGAGCAGTACTTC. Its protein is CSAQLAGGWHEQYF.

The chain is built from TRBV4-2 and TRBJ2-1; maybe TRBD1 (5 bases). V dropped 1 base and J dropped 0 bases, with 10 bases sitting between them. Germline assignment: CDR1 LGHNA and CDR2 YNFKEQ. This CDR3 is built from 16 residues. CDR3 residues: CASSQVSTDSYNEQFF. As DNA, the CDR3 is TGTGCCAGCAGCCAAGTGTCGACAGACTCCTACAATGAGCAGTTCTTC.

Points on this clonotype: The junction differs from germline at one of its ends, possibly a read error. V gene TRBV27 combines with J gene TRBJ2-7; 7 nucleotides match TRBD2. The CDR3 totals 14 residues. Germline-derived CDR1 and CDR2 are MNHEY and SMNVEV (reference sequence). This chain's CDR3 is CASRLGGMGNEQHF. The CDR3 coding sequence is TGTGCCAGCAGACTGGGGGGGATGGGGAACGAGCAGCACTTC.

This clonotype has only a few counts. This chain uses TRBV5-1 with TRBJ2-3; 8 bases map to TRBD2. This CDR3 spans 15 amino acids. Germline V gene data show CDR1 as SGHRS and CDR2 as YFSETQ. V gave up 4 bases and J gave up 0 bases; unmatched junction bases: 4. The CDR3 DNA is TGCGCCAGCAGCACCTTAGCGGGGAGCACAGATACGCAGTATTTT. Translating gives CASSTLAGSTDTQYF.

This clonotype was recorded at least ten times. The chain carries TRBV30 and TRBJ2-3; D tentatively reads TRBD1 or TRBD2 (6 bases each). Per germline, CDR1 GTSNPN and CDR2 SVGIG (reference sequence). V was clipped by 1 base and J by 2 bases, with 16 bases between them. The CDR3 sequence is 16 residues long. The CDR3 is CAWSAGASLITDTQYF. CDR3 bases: TGTGCCTGGAGTGCGGGGGCCTCGCTGATCACAGATACGCAGTATTTT.

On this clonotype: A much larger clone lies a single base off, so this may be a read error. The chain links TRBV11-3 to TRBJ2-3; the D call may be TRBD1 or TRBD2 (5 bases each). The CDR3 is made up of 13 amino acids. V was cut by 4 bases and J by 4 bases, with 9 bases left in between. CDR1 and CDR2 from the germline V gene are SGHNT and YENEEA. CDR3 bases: TGTGCCAGCAGCTCACGGGGCGCAGATACGCAGTATTTT. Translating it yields CASSSRGADTQYF.

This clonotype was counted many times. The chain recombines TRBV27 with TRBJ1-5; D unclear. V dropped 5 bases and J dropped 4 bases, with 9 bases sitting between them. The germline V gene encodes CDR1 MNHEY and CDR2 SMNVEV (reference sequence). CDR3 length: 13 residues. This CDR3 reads CASSRSWNQPQHF. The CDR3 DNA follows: TGTGCCAGCAGTAGAAGTTGGAATCAGCCCCAGCATTTT.

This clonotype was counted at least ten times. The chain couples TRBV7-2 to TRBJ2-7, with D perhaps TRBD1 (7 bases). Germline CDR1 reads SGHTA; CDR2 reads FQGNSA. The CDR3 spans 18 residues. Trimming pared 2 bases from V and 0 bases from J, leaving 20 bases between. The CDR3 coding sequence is TGTGCCAGCAGCTTAAGGCCCAGGGGGGACGGGATCTCCTACGAGCAGTACTTC. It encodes CASSLRPRGDGISYEQYF.

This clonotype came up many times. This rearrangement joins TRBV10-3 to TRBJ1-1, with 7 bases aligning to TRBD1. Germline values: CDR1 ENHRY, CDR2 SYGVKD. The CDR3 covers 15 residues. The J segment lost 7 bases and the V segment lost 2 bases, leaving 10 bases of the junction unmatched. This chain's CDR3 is CAISEPKEQGGEAFF. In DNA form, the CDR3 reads TGTGCCATCAGTGAGCCGAAGGAGCAGGGGGGTGAAGCTTTCTTT.

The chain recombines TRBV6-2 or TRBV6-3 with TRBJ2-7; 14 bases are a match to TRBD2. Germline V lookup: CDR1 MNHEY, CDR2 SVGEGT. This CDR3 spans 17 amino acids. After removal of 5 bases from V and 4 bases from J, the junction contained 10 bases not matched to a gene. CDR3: CASSEGTSGSLRYEQYF. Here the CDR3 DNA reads TGTGCCAGCAGTGAGGGGACTAGCGGGAGCCTTAGATACGAGCAGTACTTC.

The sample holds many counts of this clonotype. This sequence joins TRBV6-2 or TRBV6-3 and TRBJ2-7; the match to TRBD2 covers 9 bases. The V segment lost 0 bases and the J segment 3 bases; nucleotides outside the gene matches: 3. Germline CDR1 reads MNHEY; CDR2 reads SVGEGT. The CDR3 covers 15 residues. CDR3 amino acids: CASSYSREGLYEQYF. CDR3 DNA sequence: TGTGCCAGCAGTTACTCGCGGGAGGGCCTCTACGAGCAGTACTTC.

The CDR3 is CASSLEPGQGGGYTF. CDR3 coding DNA: TGTGCCAGCAGCTTAGAGCCGGGACAGGGGGGAGGCTACACCTTC. The gene calls are TRBV7-2 and TRBJ1-2; 11 bases match TRBD1. The CDR3 spans 15 residues. Germline V gives CDR1 SGHTA, CDR2 FQGNSA. The V gene end was trimmed by 1 base and the J gene end by 8 bases; junction bases not matched to a gene: 6.

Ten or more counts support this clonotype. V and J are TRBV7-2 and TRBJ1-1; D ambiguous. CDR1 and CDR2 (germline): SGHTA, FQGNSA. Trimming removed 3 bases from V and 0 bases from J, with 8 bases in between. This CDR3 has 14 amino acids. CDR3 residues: CASSFMGLNTEAFF. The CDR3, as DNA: TGTGCCAGCAGCTTTATGGGTTTGAACACTGAAGCTTTCTTT.

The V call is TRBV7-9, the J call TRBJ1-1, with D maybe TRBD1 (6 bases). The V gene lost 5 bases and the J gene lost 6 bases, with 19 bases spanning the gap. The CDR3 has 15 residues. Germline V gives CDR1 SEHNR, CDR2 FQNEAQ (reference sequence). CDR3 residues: CASSPPGVGGAEAFF. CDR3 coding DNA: TGTGCCAGCAGCCCACCAGGGGTCGGAGGCGCTGAAGCTTTCTTT.

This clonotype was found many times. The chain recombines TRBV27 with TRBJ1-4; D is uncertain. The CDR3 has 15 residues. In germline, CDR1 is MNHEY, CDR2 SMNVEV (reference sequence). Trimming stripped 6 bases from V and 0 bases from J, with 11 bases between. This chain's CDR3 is CASSSGYPTNEKLFF. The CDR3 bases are TGTGCCAGCAGCTCGGGTTATCCAACTAATGAAAAACTGTTTTTT. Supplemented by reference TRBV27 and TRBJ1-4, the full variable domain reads EAQVTQNPRYLITVTGKKLTVTCSQNMNHEYMSWYRQDPGLGLRQIYYSMNVEVTDKGDVPEGYKVSRKEKRNFPLILESPSPNQTSLYFCASSSGYPTNEKLFFGSGTQLSVL.

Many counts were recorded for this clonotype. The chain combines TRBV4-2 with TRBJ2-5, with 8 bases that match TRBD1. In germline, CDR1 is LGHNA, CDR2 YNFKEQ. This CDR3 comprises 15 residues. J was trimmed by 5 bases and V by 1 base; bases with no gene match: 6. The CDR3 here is CASSQGRGPWETQYF. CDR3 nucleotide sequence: TGTGCCAGCAGCCAAGGCAGGGGGCCTTGGGAGACCCAGTACTTC.

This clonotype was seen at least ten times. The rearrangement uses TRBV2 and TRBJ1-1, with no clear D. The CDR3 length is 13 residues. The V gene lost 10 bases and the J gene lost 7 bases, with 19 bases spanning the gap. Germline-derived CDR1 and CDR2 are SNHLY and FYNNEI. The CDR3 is CATATSRNNEAFF. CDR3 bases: TGTGCCACCGCGACGAGCCGTAATAATGAAGCTTTCTTT.

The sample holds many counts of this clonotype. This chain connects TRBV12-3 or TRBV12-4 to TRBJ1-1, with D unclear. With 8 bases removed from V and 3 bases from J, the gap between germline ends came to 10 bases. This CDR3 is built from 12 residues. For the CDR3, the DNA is TGTGCCAGCGGGCCGAGGGACACTGAAGCTTTCTTT. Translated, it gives CASGPRDTEAFF.

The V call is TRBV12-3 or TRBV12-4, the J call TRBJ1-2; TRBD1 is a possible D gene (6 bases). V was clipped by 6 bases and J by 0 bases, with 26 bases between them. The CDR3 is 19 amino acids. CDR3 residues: CASSPDLWIPTGSNYGYTF. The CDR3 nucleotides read TGTGCCAGCAGCCCCGATTTGTGGATACCGACAGGCTCTAACTATGGCTACACCTTC.

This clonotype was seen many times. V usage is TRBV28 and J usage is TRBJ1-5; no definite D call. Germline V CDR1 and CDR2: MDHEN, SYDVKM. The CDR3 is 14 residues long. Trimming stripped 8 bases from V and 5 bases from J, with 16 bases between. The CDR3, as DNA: TGTGCCAGCGGTCCGGGGAATTCGTATCAGCCCCAGCATTTT. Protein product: CASGPGNSYQPQHF.